Shown below are 15 T cell receptor beta chains from a single sample sequenced in a study of early stage breast cancer tumors. Produced via immunoSEQ multiplex PCR; TCRdb's table is partial and in-frame only. The sample carries 25,000 to 35,000 clones, less than 85% recorded once. Material: blood. The receptor source for this set is a person in their sixties or seventies with breast cancer.

The chain recombines TRBV7-6 with TRBJ2-1, with D perhaps matching TRBD2 (5 bases). This CDR3 has 15 amino acids. V was shortened by 2 bases and J by 0 bases, with 8 bases between the two germline ends. Germline assignment: CDR1 SGHVS and CDR2 FNYEAQ. CDR3 sequence reads: CASSLNGDSYNEQFF. In nucleotides, the CDR3 is TGTGCCAGCAGCTTAAACGGGGACTCCTACAATGAGCAGTTCTTC.

The chain uses TRBV7-2 and TRBJ2-2; D is unclear. V lost 1 base to trimming and J lost 1 base, with 4 bases between them. This CDR3 region has 14 residues. Germline V gene lookup returns CDR1 SGHTA and CDR2 FQGNSA. CDR3 in amino acids: CASSLDRNTGELFF. The CDR3 nucleotides read TGTGCCAGCAGCTTAGACAGGAACACCGGGGAGCTGTTTTTT.

Here the CDR3 DNA reads TGTGCCAGCAGCTTACCCCCGGGACAGCTTACTGGGGCCAACGTCCTGACTTTC. Amino acids: CASSLPPGQLTGANVLTF. The V gene is TRBV7-9, the J gene TRBJ2-6, with 7 bases identical to TRBD1. Looked up from germline, CDR1 is SEHNR and CDR2 is FQNEAQ (reference sequence). CDR3 length: 18 amino acids. The V segment lost 2 bases and the J segment 2 bases; nucleotides outside the gene matches: 9.

The chain is built from TRBV19 and TRBJ1-2; TRBD1 might be the D (5 bases). Germline V lookup: CDR1 LNHDA, CDR2 SQIVND (reference sequence). This CDR3 contains 15 residues. Trimming pared 6 bases from V and 3 bases from J, leaving 17 bases between. The CDR3 region has the DNA TGTGCCAGTAGCGGCGACAGATCCTCCTACTATGGCTACACCTTC. Protein product: CASSGDRSSYYGYTF.

DNA for the CDR3: TGTGCCAGCAGTGAATCGGGACTAGCAAGGCAAGAGACCCAGTACTTC. The encoded protein is CASSESGLARQETQYF. The V and J genes are TRBV2 and TRBJ2-5; the match to TRBD2 covers 9 bases. Germline assignment: CDR1 SNHLY and CDR2 FYNNEI. This CDR3 has 16 amino acids. V lost 2 bases, J lost 2 bases, and 6 bases stayed unmatched.

This clone appeared once. The rearrangement uses TRBV6-5 and TRBJ2-3, with D unresolved. The CDR3 covers 15 residues. Trimming removed 1 base at V and 0 bases at J, with 8 bases between. Germline V CDR1 and CDR2: MNHEY, SVGAGI. The CDR3 sequence is CASSYYGASTDTQYF. The CDR3 DNA sequence: TGTGCCAGCAGTTACTACGGTGCTAGCACAGATACGCAGTATTTT.

The J gene is TRBJ2-1, the V gene TRBV5-1; D might be TRBD2 (5 bases). CDR1 and CDR2 (germline): SGHRS, YFSETQ. The length of the CDR3 is 16 residues. V lost 3 bases, J lost 4 bases, and 17 bases lay in between. This CDR3 is CASSSVAGAGYNEQFF. For the CDR3, the DNA is TGCGCCAGCAGCTCGGTGGCGGGTGCTGGGTACAATGAGCAGTTCTTC.

V is TRBV7-3 and J is TRBJ2-4; perhaps TRBD2 as D (5 bases). Trimming cost V 1 base and J 11 bases, with 12 bases left between them. The germline CDR1 and CDR2 sequences are SGHTA and FQGTGA. This CDR3 contains 13 residues. CDR3 in amino acids: CASSLNGVGLQYF. The CDR3 DNA is TGTGCCAGCAGCTTAAACGGGGTAGGACTTCAGTACTTC.

The CDR3 sequence is CASSPLGEDTQYF. Written as DNA, the CDR3 is TGTGCCAGCAGCCCCCTCGGAGAAGATACGCAGTATTTT. V and J are TRBV5-6 and TRBJ2-3; D ambiguous. Germline-derived CDR1 and CDR2 are SGHDT and YYEEEE. V was pared by 4 bases and J by 5 bases, with 11 bases between. CDR3 length: 13 residues.

This clone was recorded only once. The chain joins TRBV7-8 to TRBJ1-4; no reliable D call. Deletions cut 2 bases from V and 11 bases from J, with 15 bases between. This CDR3 spans 14 amino acids. The germline V gene has CDR1 SGHVS and CDR2 FQNEAQ. The CDR3 coding sequence is TGTGCCAGCAGCTTAATTCGGACGGAGGATAAACTGTTTTTT. Amino acids: CASSLIRTEDKLFF.

The chain employs TRBV10-3 and TRBJ2-7; 8 bases match TRBD2. Germline V lookup: CDR1 ENHRY, CDR2 SYGVKD. This CDR3 region has 15 residues. Unmatched junction bases numbered 6, after V lost 2 bases and J lost 3 bases. CDR3 residues: CAISEARGGDYEQYF. DNA of the CDR3: TGTGCCATCAGTGAGGCCCGGGGGGGCGACTACGAGCAGTACTTC.

In this sample, this clone turned up once. The CDR3, as DNA: TGTGCCAGCAGCCCCTCGGGAAACAATCAGCCCCAGCATTTT. This gives the protein CASSPSGNNQPQHF. The chain joins TRBV11-1 to TRBJ1-5; D gene ambiguous. This CDR3 comprises 14 residues. Trimming shortened V by 5 bases and J by 3 bases, and 11 bases separated the two germline ends. Germline V gives CDR1 SGHAT, CDR2 FQDESV (reference sequence).

The genes are TRBV19 and TRBJ2-3; TRBD1 agrees at 9 bases. V lost 6 bases to trimming and J lost 3 bases; unmatched junction nucleotides: 4. The CDR3 has 14 residues. CDR1 and CDR2 (germline): LNHDA, SQIVND (reference sequence). The DNA of the CDR3 is TGTGCCAGTAGCCGGACAGGGGTGACAGATACGCAGTATTTT. As protein: CASSRTGVTDTQYF.

The table lists this clone with a count of one. The V and J genes are TRBV5-1 and TRBJ1-2, with TRBD1 identical over 7 bases. V lost 5 bases, J lost 3 bases, and 1 base stayed unmatched. Germline loops: CDR1 SGHRS, CDR2 YFSETQ. The CDR3 runs 12 residues. The CDR3 DNA is TGCGCCAGCAGGCAGGGGGACTATGGCTACACCTTC. Amino acid sequence: CASRQGDYGYTF.

J is TRBJ2-7 and V is TRBV7-2, with D unresolved. Trimming took off 3 bases at V and 3 bases at J, with 12 bases between the two ends. CDR1 and CDR2 (germline): SGHTA, FQGNSA. The CDR3 is 14 amino acids. This chain's CDR3 is CASSLGPRIYEQYF. For the CDR3, the DNA is TGTGCCAGCAGCTTGGGCCCGCGAATCTACGAGCAGTACTTC.